The T cell receptor beta chain under discussion was sequenced for a study of CD8 T cells in Susac syndrome. General study findings and limits: The authors acknowledged that their TCR sequencing and HLA analysis involved a relatively small number of individuals.

The RNA input was roughly 0.45 to 1 ug, and it was reverse transcribed with random hexamers. MiXCR was run by TCRdb on the immunoSEQ multiplex PCR reads, yielding one entry per CDR3 protein. The sample holds 100,000 to 150,000 distinct CDR3 sequences, approximately 96% seen once. In the case of this clonotype: No antigen is known for it.

After removal of 0 bases from V and 4 bases from J, the junction contained 7 bases not matched to a gene. The CDR3 has 19 residues. Germline V lookup: CDR1 MGHRA, CDR2 YSYEKL. The chain combines TRBV4-1 with TRBJ2-2, with 14 bases aligning to TRBD2. Sequenced material: CD8+ T cells from PBMCs. The sequence was obtained from a human donor with Susac syndrome. As DNA, the CDR3 is TGCGCCAGCAGCCAAGAGGGACTAGCGGGGGTCCTAGGCACCGGGGAGCTGTTTTTT. Amino acid sequence: CASSQEGLAGVLGTGELFF.